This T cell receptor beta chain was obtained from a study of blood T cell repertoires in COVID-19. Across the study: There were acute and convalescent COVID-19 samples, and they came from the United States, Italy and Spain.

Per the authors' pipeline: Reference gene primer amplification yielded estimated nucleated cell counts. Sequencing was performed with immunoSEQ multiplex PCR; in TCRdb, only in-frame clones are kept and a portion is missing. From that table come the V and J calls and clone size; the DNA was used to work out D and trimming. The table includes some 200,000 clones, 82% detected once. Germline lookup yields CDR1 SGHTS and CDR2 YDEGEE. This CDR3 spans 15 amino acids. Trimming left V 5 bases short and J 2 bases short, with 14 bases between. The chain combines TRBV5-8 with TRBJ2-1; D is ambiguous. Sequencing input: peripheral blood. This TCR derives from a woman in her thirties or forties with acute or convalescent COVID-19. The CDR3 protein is CASSLESPTYNEQFF. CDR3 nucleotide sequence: TGTGCCAGCAGTCTAGAGAGCCCAACCTACAATGAGCAGTTCTTC.